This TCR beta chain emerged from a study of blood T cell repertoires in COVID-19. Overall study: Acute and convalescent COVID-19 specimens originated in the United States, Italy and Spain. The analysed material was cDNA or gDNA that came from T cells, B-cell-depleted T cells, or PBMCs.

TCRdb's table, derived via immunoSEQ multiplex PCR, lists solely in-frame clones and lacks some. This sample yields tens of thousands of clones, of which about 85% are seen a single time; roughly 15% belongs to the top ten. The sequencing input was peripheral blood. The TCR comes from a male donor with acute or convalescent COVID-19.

The DNA for the CDR3 is TGTGCCAGCAGCACTCGGACAGGGGATCGAGGAAACACCATATATTTT. Its protein product is CASSTRTGDRGNTIYF. V gene TRBV21-1 combines with J gene TRBJ1-3; TRBD1, the table's D call, was not compared with the DNA. TRBV21-1 is a pseudogene locus. This CDR3 is built from 16 residues.